One sample yielded the 15 T cell receptor beta chains listed below, sequenced in a study of cytomegalovirus exposure and HLA in healthy donors. 13 Jbeta primers and 60 Vbeta primers were used for the PCR. Clones were read by immunoSEQ multiplex PCR, and TCRdb kept only the in-frame ones, dropping some. The data hold fewer than 200,000 clones, with around 81% observed a single time. The sequencing input was PBMCs. The receptors originated from a woman younger than 45 in good health and CMV-seronegative.

This clone showed up just a few times. The chain carries TRBV5-6 and TRBJ2-1; possibly TRBD2 for D (5 bases). V was cut by 0 bases and J by 14 bases, with 12 bases left in between. The CDR3 consists of 12 residues. From germline, CDR1 is SGHDT and CDR2 YYEEEE. CDR3 region: CASSLAAGWKFF. The CDR3 nucleotides read TGTGCCAGCAGCTTGGCCGCGGGTTGGAAGTTCTTC.

This sequence joins TRBV6-1 and TRBJ2-3; 12 positions agree with TRBD2. The CDR3 contains 13 residues. Germline CDR1 reads MNHNS; CDR2 reads SASEGT. V lost 10 bases, J lost 3 bases, and 2 bases stayed unmatched. The CDR3 region has the DNA TGTGCCACACTAGCGGGGGGTACAGATACGCAGTATTTT. Protein product: CATLAGGTDTQYF.

This rearrangement joins TRBV19 to TRBJ2-3, with TRBD2 matching over 8 bases. Germline CDR1 LNHDA, CDR2 SQIVND (reference sequence). The CDR3 is 14 amino acids. Trimming cost V 6 bases and J 2 bases; bases outside gene matches: 4. The CDR3 DNA is TGTGCCAGTAGCAGCGGGAGCTCCACAGATACGCAGTATTTT. It codes for CASSSGSSTDTQYF.

The rearrangement joins TRBV28 to TRBJ1-5; no clear D. The length of the CDR3 is 15 residues. The germline CDR1 and CDR2 sequences are MDHEN and SYDVKM. Trimming took 1 base from V and 0 from J, leaving 7 bases between them. The DNA of the CDR3 is TGTGCCAGCAGTTTATCGGGGTATAGCAATCAGCCCCAGCATTTT. Its translation: CASSLSGYSNQPQHF.

The rearrangement joins TRBV18 to TRBJ2-5, with a weak D call TRBD2 (6 bases). The V gene's germline CDR1 is KGHSH and CDR2 LQKENI. The CDR3 runs 13 residues. The ends were cut back, 0 bases at V and 5 bases at J, with 7 bases in the middle. The CDR3 DNA follows: TGTGCCAGCTCACCACCCGGAGGGGAGACCCAGTACTTC. This encodes CASSPPGGETQYF.

The chain has TRBV5-1 and TRBJ2-7; 7 bases fit TRBD1. Trimming cost V 2 bases and J 0 bases; bases outside gene matches: 8. The germline V gene encodes CDR1 SGHRS and CDR2 YFSETQ. This CDR3 is 16 amino acids long. CDR3: CASSFGTVDSSYEQYF. Written as DNA, the CDR3 is TGCGCCAGCAGCTTCGGGACAGTAGATAGCTCCTACGAGCAGTACTTC.

The chain carries TRBV9 and TRBJ1-2; 7 bases map to TRBD1. Trimming took 0 bases from V and 8 from J; bases not matched to a gene: 4. The CDR3 extends over 13 amino acids. Germline lookup yields CDR1 SGDLS and CDR2 YYNGEE. CDR3 in amino acids: CASSVAGTEGYTF. CDR3 coding DNA: TGTGCCAGCAGCGTAGCTGGGACAGAGGGCTACACCTTC. The whole variable domain, filled in from reference TRBV9 and TRBJ1-2, reads DSGVTQTPKHLITATGQRVTLRCSPRSGDLSVYWYQQSLDQGLQFLIQYYNGEERAKGNILERFSAQQFPDLHSELNLSSLELGDSALYFCASSVAGTEGYTFGSGTRLTVV.

This chain connects TRBV7-9 to TRBJ1-1; 9 nucleotides line up with TRBD1. Germline V lookup: CDR1 SEHNR, CDR2 FQNEAQ (reference sequence). Losses at the gene ends were 4 bases for V and 3 bases for J; bases not matched to a gene: 3. The CDR3 is 14 residues long. This chain's CDR3 is CASSSRQGDTEAFF. The CDR3 coding sequence is TGTGCCAGCAGCTCCCGACAGGGGGACACTGAAGCTTTCTTT.

V usage is TRBV5-1 and J usage is TRBJ1-6, with TRBD1 identical over 7 bases. The CDR3 length is 15 residues. V was pared by 0 bases and J by 9 bases, with 6 bases of the junction left unmatched. CDR1 SGHRS and CDR2 YFSETQ come from the germline V gene. In DNA form, the CDR3 reads TGCGCCAGCAGCTTGGGAGACAGGGTCCCTTCACCCCTCCACTTT. It encodes CASSLGDRVPSPLHF.

The V gene is TRBV7-2, the J gene TRBJ2-1; D gene ambiguous. CDR3 size: 15 residues. V was pared by 5 bases and J by 1 base, with 12 bases between. Looked up from germline, CDR1 is SGHTA and CDR2 is FQGNSA. The CDR3 bases are TGTGCCAGCAGCCCCCGTAGTGAGTCCTACAATGAGCAGTTCTTC. Protein sequence: CASSPRSESYNEQFF. Together with reference TRBV7-2 and TRBJ2-1, the CDR3 gives the full variable domain: GAGVSQSPSNKVTEKGKDVELRCDPISGHTALYWYRQSLGQGLEFLIYFQGNSAPDKSGLPSDRFSAERTGGSVSTLTIQRTQQEDSAVYLCASSPRSESYNEQFFGPGTRLTVL.

The V gene is TRBV5-6, the J gene TRBJ2-7; D is uncertain. CDR3 length equals 11 residues. The germline V gene encodes CDR1 SGHDT and CDR2 YYEEEE. The ends were cut back, 1 base at V and 9 bases at J, with 8 bases in the middle. The CDR3 protein is CASSLSHGQYF. CDR3 DNA: TGTGCCAGCAGCTTGTCCCACGGGCAGTACTTC.

This rearrangement joins TRBV30 to TRBJ2-5; D ambiguous. The end of the DNA aligns better with TRBJ2-7, so the J call may be wrong. Germline CDR1 reads GTSNPN; CDR2 reads SVGIG (reference sequence). There are 13 residues in the CDR3. CDR3 DNA: TGTGCCTGGAGGTGCCAGGTCACCTACGAGCAGTACTTC. Translated: CAWRCQVTYEQYF.

The CDR3 DNA reads TGTGCCAGCAGCCACGCAGGGGCCCGCACCTACGAGCAGTACTTC. Residues: CASSHAGARTYEQYF. The chain joins TRBV5-6 to TRBJ2-5; maybe TRBD1 (6 bases). The J call may not be correct, given that the DNA end is closer to TRBJ2-7. The V gene's germline CDR1 is SGHDT and CDR2 YYEEEE. CDR3 length: 15 amino acids.

The CDR3 is CASSPTGPAYEQYF. The CDR3 DNA reads TGTGCCAGTAGCCCGACAGGGCCGGCCTACGAGCAGTACTTC. The chain links TRBV19 to TRBJ2-7; TRBD1 agrees at 7 bases. This CDR3 is built from 14 residues. The ends lost 6 bases at V and 2 bases at J; junction bases unmatched: 7. The germline gives CDR1 LNHDA, CDR2 SQIVND (reference sequence).

The chain has TRBV27 and TRBJ2-7; D is undetermined. Trimming took 4 bases from V and 7 from J, leaving 20 bases between them. The germline V gene has CDR1 MNHEY and CDR2 SMNVEV (reference sequence). The CDR3 spans 15 residues. The chain's CDR3 is CASSSSISRTGEQYF. CDR3 coding DNA: TGTGCCAGCAGTTCATCTATCTCCCGAACGGGTGAGCAGTACTTC.